This T cell receptor beta chain is drawn from a study of shared clonotypes between healthy human individuals. Overall study context: For every donor, three CD4 naive, three CD4 memory, two CD8 naive and one CD8 memory plates were used.

Findings and limits, study-wide: Shared clonotypes: about 5% naive CD4, roughly 4% naive CD8, about 2.4% memory CD4, about 0.4% memory CD8. Compared with clonotypes that all four donors shared, non-shared clonotypes had lower generation probabilities. Sorted-subset sequencing, rarefaction showed, was incomplete despite large depth.

In regard to this clone: Antigen specificity is unknown.

The data were produced by immunoSEQ multiplex PCR, yet TCRdb's version contains in-frame clones alone and is incomplete. This table has 1,400,000 or so clones, less than 99% appearing once. This CDR3 region has 12 residues. Germline CDR1 SQVTM, CDR2 ANQGSEA. The V and J ends lost 6 bases and 4 bases respectively, with 12 bases between them. The material sequenced was naive CD4+ T cells sorted from blood. Subset here: CD45RA+ positively selected. This chain links TRBV29-1 with TRBJ1-2; possible D gene TRBD1, 6 bases. The TCR originated in a young man in good health. The CDR3 sequence: CSVQQGFYGYTF. The CDR3 DNA reads TGCAGCGTGCAACAGGGTTTCTATGGCTACACCTTC.